This T cell receptor (beta chain) was found in a study of blood T cell repertoires in COVID-19. Overall study: COVID-19 samples from acute and convalescent phases originated in the United States, Italy and Spain.

The table came from immunoSEQ multiplex PCR; TCRdb's copy has only in-frame clones and leaves some out. This table has under 150,000 clones, 88% appearing once. In its sample, this clone was seen a few times. CDR1 is SGHVS and CDR2 is FQNEAQ in the germline V gene. The CDR3 contains 14 residues. The V gene lost 4 bases and the J gene lost 0 bases, with 7 bases spanning the gap. The chain combines TRBV7-8 with TRBJ2-1; D not resolved. Sequenced: peripheral blood. This TCR came from a human donor in a cohort sampled during active COVID-19. DNA of the CDR3: TGTGCCAGCAGCTGGGCGAGCTCCTACAATGAGCAGTTCTTC. It yields the protein CASSWASSYNEQFF.